What follows describes a single T cell receptor (beta chain). Its antigen is still unknown. The junction and the germline gene differ at one end; a read error may be behind it. The data originate from a study of cytomegalovirus exposure and HLA in healthy donors. Points from the study as a whole: It was assumed in the presence/absence analyses that sequencing depth was roughly uniform across donors. Associated with cytomegalovirus, according to the listing, were 150 to 200 TCR beta chains.

Germline V gene sequence: CDR1 SEHNR, CDR2 FQNEAQ (reference sequence). The CDR3 runs 12 residues. The PCR contained 60 Vbeta and 13 Jbeta primers. Clones were sequenced by immunoSEQ multiplex PCR, and TCRdb holds only the in-frame ones, with some missing. The sample consists of about 140,000 clones, about four fifths of them appearing once. This chain links TRBV7-9 with TRBJ2-7; unclear D gene. This clonotype was sampled from a male donor in good health and CMV-seronegative. Sequenced: PBMCs. In DNA, the CDR3 is TGTTCCAGCACCGACAAAGCCTACGAGCAGTACTTC. It yields the protein CSSTDKAYEQYF.